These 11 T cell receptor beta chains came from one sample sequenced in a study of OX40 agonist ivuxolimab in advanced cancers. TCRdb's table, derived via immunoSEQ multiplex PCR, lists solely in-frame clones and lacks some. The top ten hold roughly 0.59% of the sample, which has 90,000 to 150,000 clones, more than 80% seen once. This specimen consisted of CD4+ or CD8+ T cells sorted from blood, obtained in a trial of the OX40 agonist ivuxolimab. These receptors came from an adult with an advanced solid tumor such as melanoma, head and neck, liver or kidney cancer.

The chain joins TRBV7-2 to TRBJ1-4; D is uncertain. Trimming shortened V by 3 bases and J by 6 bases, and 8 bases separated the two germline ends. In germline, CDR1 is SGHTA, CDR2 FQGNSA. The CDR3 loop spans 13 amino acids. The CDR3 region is CASSLVADEKLFF. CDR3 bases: TGTGCCAGCAGCTTGGTGGCAGATGAAAAACTGTTTTTT.

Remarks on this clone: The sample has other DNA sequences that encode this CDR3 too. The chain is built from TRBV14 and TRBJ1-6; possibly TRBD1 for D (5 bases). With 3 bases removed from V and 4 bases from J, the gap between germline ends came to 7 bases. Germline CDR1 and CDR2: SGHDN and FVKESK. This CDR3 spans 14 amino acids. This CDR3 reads CASSQAGYNSPLHF. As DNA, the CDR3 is TGTGCCAGCAGCCAGGCAGGGTATAATTCACCCCTCCACTTT.

The CDR3, as DNA: TGCGCCAGCAGCTTGTCCGTGGGGGCTCTCTCTGGGGCCAACGTCCTGACTTTC. Amino acids: CASSLSVGALSGANVLTF. This chain joins TRBV5-1 and TRBJ2-6, with a possible D match to TRBD1 (6 bases). Germline CDR1 is SGHRS and CDR2 is YFSETQ. The CDR3 loop spans 18 amino acids. V shed 1 base and J shed 0 bases, with 14 bases lying between them.

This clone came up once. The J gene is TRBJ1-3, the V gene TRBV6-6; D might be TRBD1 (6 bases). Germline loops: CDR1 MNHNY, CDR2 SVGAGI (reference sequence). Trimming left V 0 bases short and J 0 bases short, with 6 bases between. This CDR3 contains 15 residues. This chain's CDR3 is CASSYSTGSGNTIYF. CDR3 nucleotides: TGTGCCAGCAGTTACTCGACAGGCTCTGGAAACACCATATATTTT.

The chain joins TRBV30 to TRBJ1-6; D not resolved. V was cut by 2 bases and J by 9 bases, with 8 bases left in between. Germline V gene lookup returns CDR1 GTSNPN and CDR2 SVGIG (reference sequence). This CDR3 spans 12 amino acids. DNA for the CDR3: TGTGCCTGGAGTCTGGGGTTTTCACCCCTCCACTTT. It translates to CAWSLGFSPLHF.

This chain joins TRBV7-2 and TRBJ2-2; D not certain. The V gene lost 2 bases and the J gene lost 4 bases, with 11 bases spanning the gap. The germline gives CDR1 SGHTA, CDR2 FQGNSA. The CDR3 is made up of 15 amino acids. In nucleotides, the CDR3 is TGTGCCAGCAGCTTAAAACAACCGCGCACCGGGGAGCTGTTTTTT. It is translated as CASSLKQPRTGELFF.

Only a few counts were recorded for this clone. CDR3 loop: CASSDGQGGEKLFF. The CDR3 DNA follows: TGTGCCAGCAGTGATGGCCAGGGAGGAGAAAAACTGTTTTTT. This rearrangement joins TRBV6-1 to TRBJ1-4, with TRBD1 as a possible D gene (5 bases). The CDR3 length is 14 residues. Germline CDR1 is MNHNS and CDR2 is SASEGT. The germline V and J ends were trimmed by 3 bases and 8 bases, with 13 bases remaining between them.

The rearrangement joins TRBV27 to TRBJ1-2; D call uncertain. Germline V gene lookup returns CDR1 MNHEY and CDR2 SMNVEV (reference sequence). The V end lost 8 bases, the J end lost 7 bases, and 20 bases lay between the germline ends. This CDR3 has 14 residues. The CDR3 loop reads CASRFEGVYSGYTF. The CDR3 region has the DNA TGTGCCAGCCGGTTCGAGGGAGTATATAGTGGCTACACCTTC.

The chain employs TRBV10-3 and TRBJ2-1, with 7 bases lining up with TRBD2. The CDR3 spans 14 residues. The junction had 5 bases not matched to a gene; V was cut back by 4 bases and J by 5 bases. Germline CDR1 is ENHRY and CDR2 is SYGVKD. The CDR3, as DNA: TGTGCCATCAGTGTTGGGACTACCAACAATGAGCAGTTCTTC. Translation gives CAISVGTTNNEQFF.

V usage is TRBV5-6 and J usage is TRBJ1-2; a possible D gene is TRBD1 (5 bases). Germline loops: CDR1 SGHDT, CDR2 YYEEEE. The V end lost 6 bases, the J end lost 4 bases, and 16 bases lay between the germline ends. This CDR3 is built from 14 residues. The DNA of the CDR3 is TGTGCCAGCACCCCTCGGGGCGGCATCTATGGCTACACCTTC. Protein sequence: CASTPRGGIYGYTF.

The CDR3 is CASSSQGSQPQHF. DNA for the CDR3: TGTGCCAGCAGCTCACAGGGGAGCCAGCCCCAGCATTTT. The chain is built from TRBV7-9 and TRBJ1-5; 7 bases line up with TRBD1. The CDR3 has 13 residues. The ends lost 4 bases at V and 7 bases at J; junction bases unmatched: 4. Germline V gene data show CDR1 as SEHNR and CDR2 as FQNEAQ (reference sequence).